Following are 20 T cell receptor beta chains from one sample sequenced in a study of blood T cell repertoires in COVID-19. The repertoire was sequenced with immunoSEQ multiplex PCR; TCRdb's copy has only in-frame clones and lacks some. Here the sample spans a few hundred thousand clones, roughly 90% being singletons. The sequenced sample was peripheral blood. The source is a man in his 60s who had recovered from COVID-19.

CDR3 nucleotide sequence: TGTGCCTGGAGTTTCTTTAGCGGGGGCCCCCAAGAGACCCAGTACTTC. It is translated as CAWSFFSGGPQETQYF. The chain has TRBV30 and TRBJ2-5; 9 positions match TRBD2. From germline, CDR1 is GTSNPN and CDR2 SVGIG (reference sequence). Trimming at V came to 2 bases and at J to 1 base, leaving 8 bases not matched to a gene. CDR3 length: 16 amino acids.

The V and J genes are TRBV29-1 and TRBJ1-1; 7 bases are shared with TRBD1. V lost 3 bases, J lost 6 bases, and 1 base stayed unmatched. The CDR3 consists of 11 residues. The germline V gene has CDR1 SQVTM and CDR2 ANQGSEA. The CDR3 sequence is CSVDDRAEAFF. The CDR3 DNA is TGCAGCGTTGACGACAGGGCTGAAGCTTTCTTT.

This sequence joins TRBV5-4 and TRBJ1-2, with 8 bases lining up with TRBD1. There are 15 residues in the CDR3. V was pared by 0 bases and J by 2 bases, with 3 bases of the junction left unmatched. From germline, CDR1 is SGHNT and CDR2 YYREEE (reference sequence). CDR3 residues: CASSLVDRENYGYTF. CDR3 nucleotides: TGTGCCAGCAGCTTGGTGGACAGGGAAAACTATGGCTACACCTTC.

This clone occurred once. This chain uses TRBV7-2 with TRBJ1-4; tentatively, D is TRBD1 (5 bases). CDR1 is SGHTA, CDR2 FQGNSA, per germline. The CDR3 covers 14 residues. The germline V and J ends were trimmed by 2 bases and 8 bases, with 12 bases remaining between them. The CDR3 sequence is CASSLQGGREKLFF. In nucleotides, the CDR3 is TGTGCCAGCAGCTTACAGGGTGGGAGGGAAAAACTGTTTTTT.

The V and J genes are TRBV13 and TRBJ2-1; 9 positions match TRBD1. Germline trimming cut 0 bases from V and 6 bases from J; bases unmatched to any gene: 6. There are 16 residues in the CDR3. Germline V gene lookup returns CDR1 PRHDT and CDR2 FYEKMQ (reference sequence). CDR3 sequence: CASSLGLRTGANEQFF. Written as DNA, the CDR3 is TGTGCCAGCAGCTTAGGTCTCAGGACAGGGGCCAATGAGCAGTTCTTC.

The chain recombines TRBV5-1 with TRBJ2-5, with TRBD2 matching over 7 bases. Germline loops: CDR1 SGHRS, CDR2 YFSETQ. CDR3 size: 13 residues. Unmatched junction bases numbered 9, after V lost 4 bases and J lost 9 bases. CDR3 nucleotides: TGCGCCAGCAGCCCGGCGCCTAGCGGAGCCCAGTACTTC. Translated, it gives CASSPAPSGAQYF.

The genes are TRBV9 and TRBJ2-5, with D perhaps matching TRBD1 (7 bases). The germline CDR1 and CDR2 sequences are SGDLS and YYNGEE. This CDR3 region has 13 residues. Trimming stripped 3 bases from V and 5 bases from J, with 11 bases between. The CDR3 loop is CASSGLGGETQYF. For the CDR3, the DNA is TGTGCCAGCAGCGGACTAGGGGGCGAGACCCAGTACTTC.

This sequence joins TRBV7-9 and TRBJ2-5, with TRBD1 matching 10 bases. Germline values: CDR1 SEHNR, CDR2 FQNEAQ (reference sequence). The CDR3 covers 15 residues. The V gene end was trimmed by 3 bases and the J gene end by 5 bases; junction bases not matched to a gene: 6. This CDR3 is CASSFPGQGNETQYF. The DNA of the CDR3 is TGTGCCAGCAGCTTCCCGGGACAGGGGAACGAGACCCAGTACTTC.

The genes are TRBV19 and TRBJ1-5, with 7 bases lining up with TRBD1. The CDR3 is made up of 13 amino acids. V gave up 6 bases and J gave up 3 bases; unmatched junction bases: 2. Germline CDR1 LNHDA, CDR2 SQIVND (reference sequence). The DNA for the CDR3 is TGTGCCAGTAGGGGACAGATCAATCAGCCCCAGCATTTT. This gives the protein CASRGQINQPQHF.

The chain couples TRBV6-2 or TRBV6-3 to TRBJ2-7; 12 bases agree with TRBD2. CDR1 is MNHEY, CDR2 SVGEGT, per germline. The CDR3 spans 14 residues. J lost 4 bases, V lost 6 bases, and 4 bases had no gene match. CDR3 bases: TGTGCCAGCAGCCCGACTAGCGGGGGATACGAGCAGTACTTC. Its protein product is CASSPTSGGYEQYF.

As concerns this clone: A read error may produce the germline difference seen at one junction end. The V and J genes are TRBV24-1 and TRBJ1-2, with 7 bases fitting TRBD1. This CDR3 has 12 residues. Germline CDR1 is KGHDR and CDR2 is SFDVKD. CDR3 loop: CATRGGQYAYTF. CDR3 in DNA: TGTGCCACCAGGGGGGGACAGTATGCCTACACCTTC.

This chain links TRBV7-2 with TRBJ2-5; D may be TRBD2 (5 bases). V lost 1 base, J lost 7 bases, and 10 bases lay in between. Germline-derived CDR1 and CDR2 are SGHTA and FQGNSA. The CDR3 spans 13 residues. Here the CDR3 reads CASSLGPRGTQYF. Written as DNA, the CDR3 is TGTGCCAGCAGCTTAGGCCCCCGGGGGACCCAGTACTTC. The whole variable domain, remainder taken from reference TRBV7-2 and TRBJ2-5, is GAGVSQSPSNKVTEKGKDVELRCDPISGHTALYWYRQSLGQGLEFLIYFQGNSAPDKSGLPSDRFSAERTGGSVSTLTIQRTQQEDSAVYLCASSLGPRGTQYFGPGTRLLVL.

The chain joins TRBV27 to TRBJ2-2, with D perhaps TRBD2 (6 bases). This CDR3 is 14 amino acids long. V gave up 6 bases and J gave up 6 bases, with 14 bases separating them. Germline V gene data show CDR1 as MNHEY and CDR2 as SMNVEV (reference sequence). The CDR3 DNA is TGTGCCAGCAGGTGGGGGGTCGAGGCCGGGGAGCTGTTTTTT. As protein: CASRWGVEAGELFF.

CDR3 nucleotides: TGTGCCAGCAGCCACGAGGCTAGCGGGGGTGCGACCCAGTACTTC. Its protein is CASSHEASGGATQYF. The chain uses TRBV5-4 and TRBJ2-5, with 10 nucleotides matching TRBD2. Germline V CDR1 and CDR2: SGHNT, YYREEE (reference sequence). This CDR3 contains 15 residues. V lost 4 bases and J lost 7; bases outside the gene matches: 10.

The V gene is TRBV11-3, the J gene TRBJ2-1; D is possibly TRBD1 (6 bases). This CDR3 contains 17 residues. V was pared by 0 bases and J by 6 bases, with 18 bases between. Germline values: CDR1 SGHNT, CDR2 YENEEA. Written as DNA, the CDR3 is TGTGCCAGCAGCTTAGATCTCTGGGACAACCTTCCCAATGAGCAGTTCTTC. It yields the protein CASSLDLWDNLPNEQFF.

The chain uses TRBV2 and TRBJ1-5; the D is unclear. The CDR3 runs 14 residues. Germline assignment: CDR1 SNHLY and CDR2 FYNNEI. Trimming stripped 3 bases from V and 4 bases from J, with 10 bases between. The CDR3 spells CASSDKQTNQPQHF. The CDR3 DNA reads as TGTGCCAGCAGTGACAAGCAGACAAATCAGCCCCAGCATTTT.

The rearrangement joins TRBV3-1 (or the pseudogene TRBV3-2) to TRBJ2-2; D not resolved. The CDR3 is 11 residues long. The germline V gene encodes CDR1 LGHDT and CDR2 YNNKEL (reference sequence). V was cut by 9 bases and J by 2 bases, with 4 bases left in between. The DNA of the CDR3 is TGTGCCAGTTCTAACACCGGGGAGCTGTTTTTT. Translated, it gives CASSNTGELFF.

The V gene is TRBV7-2, the J gene TRBJ2-5; no reliable D call. The CDR3 extends over 11 amino acids. Germline CDR1 reads SGHTA; CDR2 reads FQGNSA. V was pared by 5 bases and J by 5 bases, with 6 bases between. The CDR3 DNA reads as TGTGCCAGCAGCAACCGGGAGACCCAGTACTTC. It codes for CASSNRETQYF.

The chain links TRBV19 to TRBJ2-3, with TRBD2 identical over 8 bases. V lost 3 bases, J lost 3 bases, and 2 bases stayed unmatched. The CDR3 is 14 amino acids. Germline V gives CDR1 LNHDA, CDR2 SQIVND (reference sequence). The CDR3 region is CASSIGGGTDTQYF. The CDR3 DNA reads as TGTGCCAGTAGTATTGGCGGGGGGACAGATACGCAGTATTTT.

V is TRBV19 and J is TRBJ1-2; TRBD1 might be the D (6 bases). The CDR3 spans 14 residues. Trimming removed 6 bases from V and 3 bases from J, with 14 bases in between. Germline V gene data show CDR1 as LNHDA and CDR2 as SQIVND (reference sequence). The CDR3 loop is CASSVQGGYYGYTF. The CDR3 nucleotides read TGTGCCAGTAGCGTACAGGGCGGGTACTATGGCTACACCTTC. The whole variable domain, filled in from reference TRBV19 and TRBJ1-2, reads DGGITQSPKYLFRKEGQNVTLSCEQNLNHDAMYWYRQDPGQGLRLIYYSQIVNDFQKGDIAEGYSVSREKKESFPLTVTSAQKNPTAFYLCASSVQGGYYGYTFGSGTRLTVV.